This paragraph covers one T cell receptor beta chain sequence. These data come from a study of blood T cell repertoires in COVID-19. Original methodology: The assay estimated nucleated cells by amplifying reference gene primers. Sequencing was performed with immunoSEQ multiplex PCR; in TCRdb, only in-frame clones are kept and a portion is missing. V, J and clone size derive from that table, while D and trimming were established from the DNA sequence. The table lists roughly 300,000 clones, approximately 85% of them singletons. From germline, CDR1 is MDHEN and CDR2 SYDVKM. Trimming cost V 5 bases and J 2 bases, with 9 bases left between them. This CDR3 is built from 13 residues.

V usage is TRBV28 and J usage is TRBJ1-2; the D gene is possibly TRBD1 (6 bases). Sequencing used peripheral blood. The clonotype comes from a woman in her 50s with acute or convalescent COVID-19. CDR3 sequence (DNA): TGTGCCAGCAGTAAGGGGGGGAACTATGGCTACACCTTC. Amino acids: CASSKGGNYGYTF.